The 21 T cell receptor beta chains reported below all come from one sample, sequenced in a study of tissue T cells after allogeneic stem cell transplantation. Time point reported: mouse harvest day 7 after allogeneic transplant. Tail vein injection delivered 10^7 T-cell-depleted bone marrow cells and 10^6 splenic CD5+ T cells. Sequencing was performed with immunoSEQ multiplex PCR; in TCRdb, only in-frame clones are kept and a portion is missing. This sample has about 11,000 clones, with 35% to 45% found just once. The sequenced sample was skin. All receptors derive from a female BALB/c mouse given C57BL/6 T cells with graft-versus-host disease after an allogeneic hematopoietic cell transplant.

With respect to this clone: Mouse names are used for the genes. The read terminates 1 residue before the CDR3 end, so the remaining end is supplied by the germline J gene. V usage is TRBV24 and J usage is TRBJ2-1; tentative D call: TRBD2 (6 bases). V dropped 5 bases and J dropped 2 bases, with 13 bases sitting between them. The CDR3 is 15 residues long. Per the germline V gene, CDR1 is KGHTA and CDR2 is FRNEEI. The CDR3 sequence: CASSFLRGDYAEQFF. The sequenced part of the CDR3 DNA is TGTGCCAGCAGTTTCCTCCGGGGGGACTATGCTGAGCAGTTC.

Concerning this clone itself: Mouse gene names and germline throughout. The read halts 1 residue ahead of the CDR3 end, with the missing end drawn from the germline J gene. The chain has TRBV26 and TRBJ1-4; 9 bases line up with TRBD1. CDR3 size: 15 residues. The junction had 7 bases not matched to a gene; V was cut back by 6 bases and J by 5 bases. Germline V gives CDR1 KGHPV, CDR2 FQNQEV (reference sequence). CDR3 DNA (partial): TGTGCCAGCAGCAGACAGGGGGGAGGAAACGAAAGATTATTT. Protein: CASSRQGGGNERLF. The whole CDR3 is CASSRQGGGNERLFF.

There are a few counts of this clone. Genes and germline are mouse. The sequenced fragment ends 1 residue before the CDR3 boundary, so the rest is inferred from the germline J gene. V and J are TRBV3 and TRBJ2-7; D remains unclear. Trimming removed 2 bases from V and 0 bases from J, with 5 bases in between. This CDR3 contains 13 residues. CDR1 and CDR2 (germline): SNHLY, FYNGKV (reference sequence). CDR3 region: CASSLHISYEQYF. The DNA read from the CDR3 is TGTGCCAGCAGCTTACACATCTCCTATGAACAGTAC.

About this clone itself: The genes and germline here are from mouse. The read comes to an end 1 residue before the CDR3 does, leaving the germline J gene to fill in the end. The V call is TRBV13-3, the J call TRBJ2-5; TRBD2 agrees at 11 bases. Germline loops: CDR1 NNHDY, CDR2 SYVADS. The CDR3 length is 14 residues. Trimming at V came to 4 bases and at J to 5 bases, leaving 3 bases not matched to a gene. The chain's CDR3 is CASSSGTGGDTQYF. Partial CDR3 DNA: TGTGCCAGCAGTTCCGGGACTGGGGGAGACACCCAGTAC.

This clone was counted only a few times. Gene and germline names: mouse. The read is 1 residue too short to cover the CDR3 end, so that end is filled in from the germline J gene. V is TRBV2 and J is TRBJ2-1, with no clear D. CDR1 is LGHNA and CDR2 is YSYQKL in the germline V gene. The CDR3 loop spans 16 amino acids. Trimming removed 0 bases at V and 4 bases at J, with 13 bases between. CDR3 protein: CASSQDRAGQYAEQFF. CDR3 DNA (partial): TGTGCCAGCAGCCAAGATAGGGCTGGCCAATATGCTGAGCAGTTC.

Comments on this clone: Gene names are the mouse ones. The read terminates 1 residue ahead of where the CDR3 ends, so the germline J gene completes it. V is TRBV3 and J is TRBJ2-2, with 7 bases matching TRBD1. CDR3 length equals 14 residues. The junction had 2 bases not matched to a gene; V was cut back by 5 bases and J by 2 bases. The V gene's germline CDR1 is SNHLY and CDR2 FYNGKV (reference sequence). CDR3 sequence reads: CASSPGQNTGQLYF. The CDR3 DNA, read in part, is TGTGCCAGCAGCCCGGGACAGAACACCGGGCAGCTCTAC.

This clone is categorized as medium-sized. The gene symbols are mouse symbols. The read ends 1 residue before the CDR3 terminus; that terminus is restored from the germline J gene. This chain connects TRBV26 to TRBJ2-7; D not resolved. V was trimmed by 3 bases and J by 3 bases, leaving 9 bases between them. CDR3 length equals 13 residues. CDR1 is KGHPV and CDR2 is FQNQEV in the germline V gene (reference sequence). The CDR3 sequence is CASSLAVLYEQYF. CDR3 DNA, as far as it was read: TGTGCCAGCAGTCTAGCAGTCCTCTATGAACAGTAC.

A note on this clone: The genes are named according to mouse. The CDR3 end is not reached by the read, which stops 1 residue before it; the germline J gene fills it in. The chain employs TRBV31 and TRBJ2-5; 8 bases are shared with TRBD2. Trimming cost V 0 bases and J 6 bases; bases outside gene matches: 5. This CDR3 has 14 amino acids. The V gene's germline CDR1 is GKSSPN and CDR2 SITVG. Here the CDR3 reads CAWSLGGAEDTQYF. The CDR3 DNA, read in part, is TGTGCCTGGAGTCTAGGGGGGGCGGAGGACACCCAGTAC.

For this clone: Gene names denote mouse genes. The observed sequence ends 1 residue before the CDR3 terminus, with the missing tail filled in from the germline J gene. This rearrangement joins TRBV23 to TRBJ2-3; TRBD2, the table's D call, was not compared with the DNA. Germline V gives CDR1 KGHTA, CDR2 FQNQQP. This CDR3 has 15 residues. Here the CDR3 reads CSSSQRDWGAETLYF. The sequenced CDR3 bases are TGCTCCAGCAGTCAACGGGACTGGGGTGCAGAAACGCTGTAT.

By frequency in the sample, this clone is medium-sized. Gene and germline names: mouse. The read gets to within 1 residue of the CDR3 end, and the germline J gene fills in the rest. The genes are TRBV26 and TRBJ2-3; 9 nucleotides align to TRBD1. The CDR3 is 14 amino acids. Germline V gene lookup returns CDR1 KGHPV and CDR2 FQNQEV (reference sequence). Trimming took 3 bases from V and 4 from J; bases not matched to a gene: 2. The CDR3 DNA, read in part, is TGTGCCAGCAGTCTTGGGACAGGGACAGAAACGCTGTAT. This sequence encodes CASSLGTGTETLY. The complete CDR3 reads CASSLGTGTETLYF.

Turning to this clone: Gene names refer to mouse genes. The read falls 1 residue short of the CDR3 end, and the missing part is taken from the germline J gene. The chain recombines TRBV15 with TRBJ2-1; TRBD2 matches 7 bases. The length of the CDR3 is 14 residues. J was trimmed by 4 bases and V by 6 bases; bases with no gene match: 6. CDR1 is SGHND, CDR2 FRSKSL, per germline. This chain's CDR3 is CASSPTGRYAEQFF. CDR3 DNA (partial): TGTGCCAGCAGCCCGACTGGGAGATATGCTGAGCAGTTC.

This clone showed up just a few times. Any gene name here is a mouse gene name. The read falls 1 residue short of the CDR3 end, and the missing part is taken from the germline J gene. V is TRBV23 and J is TRBJ2-3; the table's D call, TRBD2, has no DNA check behind it. The CDR3 length is 14 residues. Germline V CDR1 and CDR2: KGHTA, FQNQQP. CDR3 region: CSSSQTGGAETLYF. CDR3 DNA (partial): TGCTCCAGCAGTCAAACTGGGGGGGCAGAAACGCTGTAT.

This clone came up once. The gene names here belong to mouse. Read sequence stops 1 residue before the CDR3 end, and the germline J gene provides the missing end. The chain combines TRBV12-1 with TRBJ2-1; 8 bases match TRBD2. The CDR3 runs 15 residues. The junction had 3 bases not matched to a gene; V was cut back by 0 bases and J by 3 bases. Germline loops: CDR1 SGHSN, CDR2 HYEKVE. Incomplete CDR3 DNA: TGTGCCAGCTCTCTCGACTGGGGCGTCTATGCTGAGCAGTTC. Translating it yields CASSLDWGVYAEQF. The CDR3 as a whole reads CASSLDWGVYAEQFF.

Regarding this clone: Gene labels here are mouse ones. The CDR3 is cut off 1 residue early in the read; its end comes from the germline J gene. The V call is TRBV26, the J call TRBJ2-5, with D possibly being TRBD1 (6 bases). The germline CDR1 and CDR2 sequences are KGHPV and FQNQEV (reference sequence). The germline V and J ends were trimmed by 3 bases and 4 bases, with 8 bases remaining between them. The CDR3 runs to 13 residues. The CDR3 is CASSLAGEDTQYF. CDR3 DNA (partial): TGTGCCAGCAGTCTCGCAGGGGAAGACACCCAGTAC.

A remark on this clone: The gene names here belong to mouse. The sequence runs out 1 residue before the end of the CDR3; the remainder is reconstructed from the germline J gene. The chain employs TRBV26 and TRBJ2-4, with TRBD2 matching 10 bases. Germline V gives CDR1 KGHPV, CDR2 FQNQEV (reference sequence). Losses at the gene ends were 0 bases for V and 6 bases for J; bases not matched to a gene: 6. This CDR3 has 16 residues. CDR3 bases read: TGTGCCAGCAGTCTGTCCCTGGGGGGGCGCAGGAACACCTTGTAC. Translating gives CASSLSLGGRRNTLY. The full CDR3 sequence reads CASSLSLGGRRNTLYF.

Worth noting for this clone: Gene names are mouse gene names. The sequence runs out 1 residue before the end of the CDR3; the remainder is reconstructed from the germline J gene. This chain links TRBV5 with TRBJ2-3; TRBD2 is a possible D gene (7 bases). Germline values: CDR1 LGHNA, CDR2 YNLKQL (reference sequence). V lost 1 base and J lost 0, with 11 bases in between. This CDR3 has 16 amino acids. The CDR3 spells CASSQVWGLSAETLYF. The CDR3 DNA, read in part, is TGTGCCAGCAGCCAAGTCTGGGGGCTTAGTGCAGAAACGCTGTAT.

As to this clone: Gene labels here are mouse ones. The DNA ends 1 residue before the CDR3 does, and the rest of the CDR3 is filled in from the germline J gene. The rearrangement links TRBV13-3 to TRBJ2-7, with a possible D match to TRBD1 (5 bases). The ends were cut back, 2 bases at V and 0 bases at J, with 9 bases in the middle. The CDR3 has 14 residues. Germline-derived CDR1 and CDR2 are NNHDY and SYVADS. The chain's CDR3 is CASSDQGPSYEQYF. Partial CDR3 DNA: TGTGCCAGCAGTGACCAGGGTCCCTCCTATGAACAGTAC.

The table lists this clone with a few counts. Mouse gene names apply. The CDR3 DNA, read in part, is TGTGCCAGCAGCTCTGGACTGGGGGTCTATGCTGAGCAGTTC. This codes for CASSSGLGVYAEQF. The full CDR3 sequence reads CASSSGLGVYAEQFF. V usage is TRBV3 and J usage is TRBJ2-1; 10 bases agree with TRBD2. The CDR3 end is not reached by the read, which stops 1 residue before it; the germline J gene fills it in. CDR3 size: 15 residues. The germline V gene has CDR1 SNHLY and CDR2 FYNGKV (reference sequence). Trimming at V came to 4 bases and at J to 3 bases, leaving 3 bases not matched to a gene. The full variable domain, completed using reference TRBV3 and TRBJ2-1, is GPKVLQIPSHQIIDMGQMVTLNCDPVSNHLYFYWYKQILGQQMEFLVNFYNGKVMEKSKLFKDQFSVERPDGSYFTLKIQPTALEDSAVYFCASSSGLGVYAEQFFGPGTRLTVL.

On this clone: Gene names are the mouse ones. Read data end 1 residue before the CDR3 end; the end is taken from the germline J gene. The chain uses TRBV3 and TRBJ2-4; TRBD1 might be the D (7 bases). Germline values: CDR1 SNHLY, CDR2 FYNGKV (reference sequence). CDR3 length: 14 amino acids. Trimming shortened V by 5 bases and J by 4 bases, and 13 bases separated the two germline ends. The CDR3 sequence is CASSQGGSKNTLYF. The CDR3 DNA, read in part, is TGTGCCAGCAGCCAGGGGGGATCGAAAAACACCTTGTAC.

This clone came up a few times. Gene and germline names: mouse. CDR3: CASSLHTGQLYF. Incomplete CDR3 DNA: TGTGCCAGCAGTCTACACACCGGGCAGCTCTAC. The chain uses TRBV26 and TRBJ2-2; D call uncertain. Read coverage stops 1 residue before the CDR3 terminus; the germline J gene supplies the remainder. This CDR3 region has 12 residues. Germline V gene data show CDR1 as KGHPV and CDR2 as FQNQEV (reference sequence). V was cut by 3 bases and J by 3 bases, with 2 bases left in between.

Remarks on this clone: The gene names given are mouse names. Coverage ceases 1 residue before the CDR3 finishes, and the germline J gene fills in the end. The chain carries TRBV31 and TRBJ1-1; the match to TRBD1 covers 9 bases. The germline gives CDR1 GKSSPN, CDR2 SITVG. This CDR3 is 13 amino acids long. Unmatched junction bases numbered 3, after V lost 4 bases and J lost 3 bases. CDR3 DNA, as far as it was read: TGTGCCTGGACGGACAGGGGTCACACAGAAGTCTTC. Its protein product is CAWTDRGHTEVF. The whole CDR3 is CAWTDRGHTEVFF. Full variable domain (rest looked up from reference TRBV31 and TRBJ1-1): AQTIHQWPVAEIKAVGSPLSLGCTIKGKSSPNLYWYWQATGGTLQQLFYSITVGQVESVVQLNLSASRPKDDQFILSTEKLLLSHSGFYLCAWTDRGHTEVFFGKGTRLTVV.